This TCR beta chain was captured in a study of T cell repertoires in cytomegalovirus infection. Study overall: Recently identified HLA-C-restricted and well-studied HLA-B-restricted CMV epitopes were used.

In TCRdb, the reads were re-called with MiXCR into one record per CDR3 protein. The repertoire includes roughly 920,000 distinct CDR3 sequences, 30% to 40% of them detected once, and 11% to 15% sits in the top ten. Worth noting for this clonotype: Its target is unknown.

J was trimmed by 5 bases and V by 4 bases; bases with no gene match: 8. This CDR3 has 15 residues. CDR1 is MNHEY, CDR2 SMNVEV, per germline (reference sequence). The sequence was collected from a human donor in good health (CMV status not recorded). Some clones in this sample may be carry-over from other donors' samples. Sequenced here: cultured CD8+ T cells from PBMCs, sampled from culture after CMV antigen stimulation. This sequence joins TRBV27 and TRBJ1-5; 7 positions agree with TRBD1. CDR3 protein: CASSSGGRGDQPQHF. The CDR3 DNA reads TGTGCCAGCAGTTCCGGCGGCAGGGGGGATCAGCCCCAGCATTTT.